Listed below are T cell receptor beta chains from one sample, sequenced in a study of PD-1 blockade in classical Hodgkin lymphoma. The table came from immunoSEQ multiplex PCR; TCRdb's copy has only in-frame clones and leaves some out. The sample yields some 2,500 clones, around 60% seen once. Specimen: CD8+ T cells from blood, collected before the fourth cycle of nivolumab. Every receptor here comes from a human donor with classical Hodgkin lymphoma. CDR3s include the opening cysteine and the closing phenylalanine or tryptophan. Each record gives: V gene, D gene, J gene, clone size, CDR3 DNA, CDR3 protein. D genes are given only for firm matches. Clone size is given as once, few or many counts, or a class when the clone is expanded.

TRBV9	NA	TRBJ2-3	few	TGTGCCAGCAGCGTAGATTCAGAGCTAGGTACGCAGTATTTT	CASSVDSELGTQYF